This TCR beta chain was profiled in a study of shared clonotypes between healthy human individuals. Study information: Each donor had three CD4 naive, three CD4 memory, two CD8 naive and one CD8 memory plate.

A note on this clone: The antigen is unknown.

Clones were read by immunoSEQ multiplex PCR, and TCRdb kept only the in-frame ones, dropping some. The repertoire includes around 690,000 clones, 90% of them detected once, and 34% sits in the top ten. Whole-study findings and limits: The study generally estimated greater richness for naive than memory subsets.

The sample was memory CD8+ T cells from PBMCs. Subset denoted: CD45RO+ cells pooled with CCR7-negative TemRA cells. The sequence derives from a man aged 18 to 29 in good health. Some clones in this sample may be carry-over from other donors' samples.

CDR3 in amino acids: CAERGGRNTGELFF. In DNA, the CDR3 is TGTGCCGAGCGCGGGGGACGGAACACCGGGGAGCTGTTTTTT. The chain carries TRBV7-2 and TRBJ2-2; 7 positions agree with TRBD2. This CDR3 is built from 14 residues. Trimming cost V 11 bases and J 1 base; bases outside gene matches: 7. The germline V gene encodes CDR1 SGHTA and CDR2 FQGNSA. Full variable domain (remainder filled in from reference TRBV7-2 and TRBJ2-2): GAGVSQSPSNKVTEKGKDVELRCDPISGHTALYWYRQSLGQGLEFLIYFQGNSAPDKSGLPSDRFSAERTGGSVSTLTIQRTQQEDSAVYLCAERGGRNTGELFFGEGSRLTVL.